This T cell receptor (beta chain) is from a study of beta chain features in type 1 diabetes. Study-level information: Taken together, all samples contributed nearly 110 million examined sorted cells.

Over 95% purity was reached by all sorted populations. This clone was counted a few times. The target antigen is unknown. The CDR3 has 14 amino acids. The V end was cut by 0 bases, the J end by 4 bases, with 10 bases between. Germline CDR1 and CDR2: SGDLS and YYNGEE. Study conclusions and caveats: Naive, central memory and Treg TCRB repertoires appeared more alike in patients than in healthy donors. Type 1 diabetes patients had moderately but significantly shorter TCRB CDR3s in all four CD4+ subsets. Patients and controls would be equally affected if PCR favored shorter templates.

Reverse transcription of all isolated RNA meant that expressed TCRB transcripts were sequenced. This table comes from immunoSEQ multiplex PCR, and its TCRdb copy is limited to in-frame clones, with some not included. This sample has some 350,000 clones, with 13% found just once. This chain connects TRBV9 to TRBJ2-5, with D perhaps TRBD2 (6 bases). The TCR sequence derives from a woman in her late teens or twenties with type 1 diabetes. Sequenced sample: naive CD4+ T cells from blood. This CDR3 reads CASSVDGRGETQYF. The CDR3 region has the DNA TGTGCCAGCAGCGTAGACGGGAGAGGAGAGACCCAGTACTTC.